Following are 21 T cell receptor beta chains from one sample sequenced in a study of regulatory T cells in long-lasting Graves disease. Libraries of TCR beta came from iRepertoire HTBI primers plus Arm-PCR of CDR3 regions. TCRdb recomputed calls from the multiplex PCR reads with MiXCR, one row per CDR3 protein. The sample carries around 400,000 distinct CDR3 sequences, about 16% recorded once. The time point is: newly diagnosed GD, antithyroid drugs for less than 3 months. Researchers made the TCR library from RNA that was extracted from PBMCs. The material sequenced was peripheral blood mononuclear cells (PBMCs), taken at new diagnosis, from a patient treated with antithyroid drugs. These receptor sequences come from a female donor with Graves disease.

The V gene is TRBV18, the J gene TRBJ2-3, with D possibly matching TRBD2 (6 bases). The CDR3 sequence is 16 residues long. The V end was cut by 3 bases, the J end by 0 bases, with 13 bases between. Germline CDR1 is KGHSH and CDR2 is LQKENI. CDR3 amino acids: CASSPLEGRSTDTQYF. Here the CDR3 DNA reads TGTGCCAGCTCACCTTTGGAGGGCCGAAGCACAGATACGCAGTATTTT.

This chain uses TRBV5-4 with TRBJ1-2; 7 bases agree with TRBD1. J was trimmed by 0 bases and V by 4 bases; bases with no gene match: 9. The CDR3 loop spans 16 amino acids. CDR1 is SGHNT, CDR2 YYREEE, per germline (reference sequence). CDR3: CASSPGGQTTNYGYTF. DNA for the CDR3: TGTGCCAGCAGCCCGGGGGGACAGACAACTAACTATGGCTACACCTTC.

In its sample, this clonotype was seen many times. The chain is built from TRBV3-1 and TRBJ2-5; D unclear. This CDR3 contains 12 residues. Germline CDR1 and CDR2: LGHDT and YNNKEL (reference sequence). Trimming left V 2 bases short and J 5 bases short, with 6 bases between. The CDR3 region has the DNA TGTGCCAGCAGCCAATTGGGGGAGACCCAGTACTTC. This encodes CASSQLGETQYF.

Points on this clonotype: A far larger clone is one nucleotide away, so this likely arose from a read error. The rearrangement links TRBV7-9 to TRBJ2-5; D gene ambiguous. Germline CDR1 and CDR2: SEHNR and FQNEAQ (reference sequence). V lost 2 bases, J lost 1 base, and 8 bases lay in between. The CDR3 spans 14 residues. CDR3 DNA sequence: TGTGCCAGCAGCTTAATGACGGGCCAAGAGACCCAGTACTTC. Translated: CASSLMTGQETQYF.

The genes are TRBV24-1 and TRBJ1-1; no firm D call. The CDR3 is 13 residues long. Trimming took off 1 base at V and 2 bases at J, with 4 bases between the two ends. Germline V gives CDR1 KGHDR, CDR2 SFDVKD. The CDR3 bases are TGTGCCACCAGTGATTTATCAAACACTGAAGCTTTCTTT. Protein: CATSDLSNTEAFF.

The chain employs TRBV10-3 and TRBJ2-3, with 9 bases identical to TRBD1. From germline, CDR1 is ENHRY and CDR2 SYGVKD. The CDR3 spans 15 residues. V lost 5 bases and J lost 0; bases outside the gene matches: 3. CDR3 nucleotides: TGTGCCATCAGTCCTGACAGGGGGAGCACAGATACGCAGTATTTT. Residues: CAISPDRGSTDTQYF.

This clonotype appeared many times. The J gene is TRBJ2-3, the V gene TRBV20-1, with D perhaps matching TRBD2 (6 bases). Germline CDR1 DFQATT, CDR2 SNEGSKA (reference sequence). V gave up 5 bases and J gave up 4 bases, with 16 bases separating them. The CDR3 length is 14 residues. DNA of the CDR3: TGCAGTGCTTGGACGTTGAGGGAGGCAGATACGCAGTATTTT. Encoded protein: CSAWTLREADTQYF.

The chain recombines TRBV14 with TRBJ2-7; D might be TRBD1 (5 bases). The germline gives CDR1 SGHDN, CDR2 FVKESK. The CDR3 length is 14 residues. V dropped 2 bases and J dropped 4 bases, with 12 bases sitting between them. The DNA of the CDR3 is TGTGCCAGCAGCCAATTGCCAGGGCAGTACGAGCAGTACTTC. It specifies CASSQLPGQYEQYF. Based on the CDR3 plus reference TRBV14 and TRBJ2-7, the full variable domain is EAGVTQFPSHSVIEKGQTVTLRCDPISGHDNLYWYRRVMGKEIKFLLHFVKESKQDESGMPNNRFLAERTGGTYSTLKVQPAELEDSGVYFCASSQLPGQYEQYFGPGTRLTVT.

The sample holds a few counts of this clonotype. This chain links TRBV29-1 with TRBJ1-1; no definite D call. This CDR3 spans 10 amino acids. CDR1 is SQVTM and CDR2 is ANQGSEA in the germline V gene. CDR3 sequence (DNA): TGCAGTATCCAGAACACTGAAGCTTTCTTT. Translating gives CSIQNTEAFF.

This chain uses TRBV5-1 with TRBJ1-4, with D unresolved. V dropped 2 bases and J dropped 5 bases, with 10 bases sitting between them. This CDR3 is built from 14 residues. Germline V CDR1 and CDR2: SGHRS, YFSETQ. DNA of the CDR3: TGCGCCAGCAGCTTACGGGCGAGGAATGAAAAACTGTTTTTT. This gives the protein CASSLRARNEKLFF. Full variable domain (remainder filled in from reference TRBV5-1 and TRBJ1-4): KAGVTQTPRYLIKTRGQQVTLSCSPISGHRSVSWYQQTPGQGLQFLFEYFSETQRNKGNFPGRFSGRQFSNSRSEMNVSTLELGDSALYLCASSLRARNEKLFFGSGTQLSVL.

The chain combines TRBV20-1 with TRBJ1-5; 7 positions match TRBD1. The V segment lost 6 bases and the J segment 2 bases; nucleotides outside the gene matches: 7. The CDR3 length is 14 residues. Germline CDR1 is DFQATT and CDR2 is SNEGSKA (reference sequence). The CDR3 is CSAVTGYGNQPQHF. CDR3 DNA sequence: TGCAGTGCAGTGACAGGGTATGGCAATCAGCCCCAGCATTTT.

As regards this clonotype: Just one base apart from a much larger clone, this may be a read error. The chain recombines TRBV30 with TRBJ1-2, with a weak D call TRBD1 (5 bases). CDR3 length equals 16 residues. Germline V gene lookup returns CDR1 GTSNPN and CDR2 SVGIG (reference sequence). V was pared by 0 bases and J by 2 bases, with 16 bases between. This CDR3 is CAWSVRKRQYNYGYTF. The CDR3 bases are TGTGCCTGGAGTGTACGGAAAAGACAGTACAACTATGGCTACACCTTC. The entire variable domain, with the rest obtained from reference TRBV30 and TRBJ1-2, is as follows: SQTIHQWPATLVQPVGSPLSLECTVEGTSNPNLYWYRQAAGRGLQLLFYSVGIGQISSEVPQNLSASRPQDRQFILSSKKLLLSDSGFYLCAWSVRKRQYNYGYTFGSGTRLTVV.

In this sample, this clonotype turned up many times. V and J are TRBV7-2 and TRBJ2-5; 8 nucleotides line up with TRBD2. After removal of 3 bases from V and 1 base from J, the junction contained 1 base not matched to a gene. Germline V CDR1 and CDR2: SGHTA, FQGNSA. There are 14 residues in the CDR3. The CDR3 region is CASSFSGAQETQYF. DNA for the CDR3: TGTGCCAGCAGCTTTAGCGGGGCCCAAGAGACCCAGTACTTC.

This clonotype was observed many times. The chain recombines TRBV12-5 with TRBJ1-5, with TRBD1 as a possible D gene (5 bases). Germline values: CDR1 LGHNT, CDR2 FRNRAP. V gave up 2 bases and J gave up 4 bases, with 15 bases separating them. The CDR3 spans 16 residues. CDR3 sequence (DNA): TGTGCTAGTGGTTTGTTTTGGGGGACGGTTAATCAGCCCCAGCATTTT. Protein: CASGLFWGTVNQPQHF. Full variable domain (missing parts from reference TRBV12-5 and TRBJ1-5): DARVTQTPRHKVTEMGQEVTMRCQPILGHNTVFWYRQTMMQGLELLAYFRNRAPLDDSGMPKDRFSAEMPDATLATLKIQPSEPRDSAVYFCASGLFWGTVNQPQHFGDGTRLSIL.

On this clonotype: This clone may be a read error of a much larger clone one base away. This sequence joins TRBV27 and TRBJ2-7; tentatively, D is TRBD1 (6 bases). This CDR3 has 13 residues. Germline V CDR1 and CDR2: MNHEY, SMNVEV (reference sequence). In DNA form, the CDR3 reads TGTGCCAGCAGTTCGGGACACAACTACGAGCGGTACTTC. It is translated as CASSSGHNYERYF.

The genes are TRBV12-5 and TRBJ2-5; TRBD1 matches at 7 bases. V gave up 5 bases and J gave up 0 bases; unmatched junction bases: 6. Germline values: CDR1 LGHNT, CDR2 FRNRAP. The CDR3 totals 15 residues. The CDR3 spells CASGITRGNQETQYF. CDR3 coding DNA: TGTGCTAGTGGTATAACCAGGGGGAACCAAGAGACCCAGTACTTC.

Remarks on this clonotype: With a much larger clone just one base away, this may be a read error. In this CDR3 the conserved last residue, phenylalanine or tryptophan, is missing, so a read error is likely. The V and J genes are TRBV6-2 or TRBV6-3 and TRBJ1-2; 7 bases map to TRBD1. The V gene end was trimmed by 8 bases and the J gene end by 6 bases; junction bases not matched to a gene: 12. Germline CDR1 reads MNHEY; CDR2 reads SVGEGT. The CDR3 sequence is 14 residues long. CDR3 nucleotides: TGTGCCAGCTCTAAAAGCTGGGACAGAGATGGCTACACCCTC. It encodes CASSKSWDRDGYTL.

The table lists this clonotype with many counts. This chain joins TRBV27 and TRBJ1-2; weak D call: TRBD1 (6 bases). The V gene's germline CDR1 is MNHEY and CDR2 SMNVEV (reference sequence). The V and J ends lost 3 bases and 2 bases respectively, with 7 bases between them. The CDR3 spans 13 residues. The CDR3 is CASSFGGNYGYTF. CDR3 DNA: TGTGCCAGCAGTTTCGGGGGCAACTATGGCTACACCTTC.

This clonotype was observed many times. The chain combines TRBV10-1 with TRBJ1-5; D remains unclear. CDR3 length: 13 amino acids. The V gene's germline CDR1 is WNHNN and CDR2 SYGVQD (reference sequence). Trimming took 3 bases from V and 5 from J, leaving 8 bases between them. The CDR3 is CASSERADQPQHF. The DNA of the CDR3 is TGCGCCAGCAGTGAACGTGCAGATCAGCCCCAGCATTTT.

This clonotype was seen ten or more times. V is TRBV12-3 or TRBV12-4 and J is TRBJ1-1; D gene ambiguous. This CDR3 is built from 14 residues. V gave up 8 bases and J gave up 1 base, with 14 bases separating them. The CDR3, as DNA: TGTGCCAGCGGGTGGGAGGAGCGGAACACTGAAGCTTTCTTT. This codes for CASGWEERNTEAFF.

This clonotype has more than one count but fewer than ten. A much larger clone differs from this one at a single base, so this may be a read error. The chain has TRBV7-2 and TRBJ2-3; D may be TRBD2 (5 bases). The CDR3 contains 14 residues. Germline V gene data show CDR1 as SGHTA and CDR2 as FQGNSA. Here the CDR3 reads CASSAQGSTDAQYF. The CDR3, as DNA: TGTGCCAGCAGCGCCCAAGGGAGCACAGATGCGCAGTATTTT.